This T cell receptor beta chain emerged from a study of T cells after yellow fever vaccination. UMIs were added to TCR cDNA along with a universal primer site when it was made by 5'RACE template switching. TCRdb passed the 5' RACE reads through MiXCR, listing each CDR3 protein once. The sample records about 350,000 distinct CDR3 sequences, around 13% being singletons. Only a few counts were recorded for this clonotype. Its antigen is as yet unknown. Study outcomes and limitations: There was a small share of clonotypes that showed up in both the CD4 and CD8 compartments. Most clones from primary vaccination resurfaced after the booster (approximately 97% CD4, around 90% CD8).

The CDR3 contains 16 residues. Germline CDR1 is SGHAT and CDR2 is FQDESV (reference sequence). V dropped 2 bases and J dropped 3 bases, with 13 bases sitting between them. Material: CD4+ T cells sorted from PBMCs, obtained 15 days after the yellow fever booster vaccination. This receptor was obtained from a man between 18 and 29 years old who received the YFV17D yellow fever vaccine. The chain recombines TRBV11-1 with TRBJ2-2, with a weak D call TRBD2 (6 bases). CDR3 amino acids: CASSLSKRAHTGELFF. Here the CDR3 DNA reads TGTGCCAGCAGCTTAAGCAAGCGGGCCCACACCGGGGAGCTGTTTTTT.